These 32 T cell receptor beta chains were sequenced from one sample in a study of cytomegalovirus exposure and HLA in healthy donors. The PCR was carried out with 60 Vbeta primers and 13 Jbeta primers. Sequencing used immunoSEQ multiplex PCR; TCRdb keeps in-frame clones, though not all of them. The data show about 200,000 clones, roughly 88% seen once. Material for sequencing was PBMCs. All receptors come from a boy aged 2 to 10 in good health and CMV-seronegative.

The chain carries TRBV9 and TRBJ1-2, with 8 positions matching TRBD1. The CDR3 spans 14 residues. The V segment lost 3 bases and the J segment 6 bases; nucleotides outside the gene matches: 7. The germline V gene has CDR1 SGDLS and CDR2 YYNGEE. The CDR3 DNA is TGTGCCAGCAGCGGGGCCGGGACAGGCGATGGCTACACCTTC. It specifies CASSGAGTGDGYTF.

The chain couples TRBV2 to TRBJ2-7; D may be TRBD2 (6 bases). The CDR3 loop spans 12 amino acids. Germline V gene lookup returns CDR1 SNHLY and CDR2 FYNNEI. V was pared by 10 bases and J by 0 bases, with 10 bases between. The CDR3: CATFGGSYEQYF. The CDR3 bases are TGTGCCACCTTCGGGGGCTCCTACGAGCAGTACTTC.

Here the CDR3 reads CASSVWRHRDRGYEQYF. The CDR3 nucleotides read TGTGCCAGCAGCGTCTGGAGACACCGGGACAGGGGCTACGAGCAGTACTTC. The chain carries TRBV9 and TRBJ2-7; 10 bases fit TRBD1. CDR3 length: 17 residues. Germline CDR1 and CDR2: SGDLS and YYNGEE. The trim removed 2 bases at V and 3 bases at J, leaving 11 bases unmatched.

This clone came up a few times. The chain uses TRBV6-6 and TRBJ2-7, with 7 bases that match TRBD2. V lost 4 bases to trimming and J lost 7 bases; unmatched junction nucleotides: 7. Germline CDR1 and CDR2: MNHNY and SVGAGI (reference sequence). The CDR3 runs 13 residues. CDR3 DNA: TGTGCCAGCAGTTGGGTTTCGGGGGGTGAGCAGTACTTC. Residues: CASSWVSGGEQYF.

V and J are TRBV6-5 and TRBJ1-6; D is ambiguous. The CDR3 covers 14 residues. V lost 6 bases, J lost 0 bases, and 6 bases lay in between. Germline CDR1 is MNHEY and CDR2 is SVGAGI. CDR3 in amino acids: CASRPSSYNSPLHF. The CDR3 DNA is TGTGCCAGCAGACCCAGCTCCTATAATTCACCCCTCCACTTT.

CDR3 region: CAITISGQGNEQFF. The DNA of the CDR3 is TGTGCCATCACCATTAGCGGACAAGGCAATGAGCAGTTCTTC. This rearrangement joins TRBV10-3 to TRBJ2-1; tentatively, D is TRBD2 (6 bases). The germline V gene has CDR1 ENHRY and CDR2 SYGVKD. With 7 bases removed from V and 6 bases from J, the gap between germline ends came to 16 bases. The CDR3 runs to 14 residues.

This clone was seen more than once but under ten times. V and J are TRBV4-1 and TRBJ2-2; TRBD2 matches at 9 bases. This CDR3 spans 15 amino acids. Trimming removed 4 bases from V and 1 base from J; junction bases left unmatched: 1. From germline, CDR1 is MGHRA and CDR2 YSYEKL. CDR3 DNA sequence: TGCGCCAGCAGCCTTAGCGGGGGGAACACCGGGGAGCTGTTTTTT. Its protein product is CASSLSGGNTGELFF.

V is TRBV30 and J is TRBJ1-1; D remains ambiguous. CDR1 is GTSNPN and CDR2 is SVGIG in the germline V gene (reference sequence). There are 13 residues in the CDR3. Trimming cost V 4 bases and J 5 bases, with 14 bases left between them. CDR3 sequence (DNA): TGTGCCTGGAACCACCCAAGAGGGACTGAAGCTTTCTTT. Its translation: CAWNHPRGTEAFF.

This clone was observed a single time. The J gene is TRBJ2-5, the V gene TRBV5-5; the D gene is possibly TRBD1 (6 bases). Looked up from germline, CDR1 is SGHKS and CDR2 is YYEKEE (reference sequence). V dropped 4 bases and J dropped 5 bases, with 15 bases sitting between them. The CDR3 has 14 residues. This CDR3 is CASSQGQPRETQYF. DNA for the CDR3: TGTGCCAGCAGCCAAGGACAGCCGAGGGAGACCCAGTACTTC.

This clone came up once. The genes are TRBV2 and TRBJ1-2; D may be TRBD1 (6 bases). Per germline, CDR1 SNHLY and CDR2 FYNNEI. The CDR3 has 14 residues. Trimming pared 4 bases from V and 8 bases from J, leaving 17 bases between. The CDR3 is CASSAPLGTRGYTF. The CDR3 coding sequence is TGTGCCAGCAGTGCACCCCTGGGGACAAGGGGCTACACCTTC.

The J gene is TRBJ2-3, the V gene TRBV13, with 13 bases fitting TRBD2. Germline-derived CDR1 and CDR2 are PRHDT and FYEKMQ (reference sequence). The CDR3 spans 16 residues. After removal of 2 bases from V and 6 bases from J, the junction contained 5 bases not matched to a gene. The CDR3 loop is CASSLLLAGGADTQYF. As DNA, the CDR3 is TGTGCCAGCAGCTTACTACTAGCGGGGGGGGCCGATACGCAGTATTTT.

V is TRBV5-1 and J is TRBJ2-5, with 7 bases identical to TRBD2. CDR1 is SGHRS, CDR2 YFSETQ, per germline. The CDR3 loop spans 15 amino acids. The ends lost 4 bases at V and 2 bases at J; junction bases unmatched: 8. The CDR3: CASSTSSGGQETQYF. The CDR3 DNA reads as TGCGCCAGCAGCACCTCTAGCGGAGGGCAAGAGACCCAGTACTTC.

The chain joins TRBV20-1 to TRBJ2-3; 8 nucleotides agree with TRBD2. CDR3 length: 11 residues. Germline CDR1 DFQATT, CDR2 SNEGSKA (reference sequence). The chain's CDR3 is CPSGGEDTQYF. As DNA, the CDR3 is TGCCCATCGGGGGGGGAAGATACGCAGTATTTT.

In DNA form, the CDR3 reads TGTGCCAGCAGCGTTAGCGGGGGGGCCCACAATGAGCAGTTCTTC. Protein product: CASSVSGGAHNEQFF. The chain has TRBV7-3 and TRBJ2-1; 11 bases line up with TRBD2. Germline V lookup: CDR1 SGHTA, CDR2 FQGTGA. This CDR3 comprises 15 residues. V shed 5 bases, J shed 5 bases, and the junction held 5 bases outside the gene matches. Looking up the rest from reference TRBV7-3 and TRBJ2-1 gives the full variable domain: GAGVSQTPSNKVTEKGKYVELRCDPISGHTALYWYRQSLGQGPEFLIYFQGTGAADDSGLPNDRFFAVRPEGSVSTLKIQRTERGDSAVYLCASSVSGGAHNEQFFGPGTRLTVL.

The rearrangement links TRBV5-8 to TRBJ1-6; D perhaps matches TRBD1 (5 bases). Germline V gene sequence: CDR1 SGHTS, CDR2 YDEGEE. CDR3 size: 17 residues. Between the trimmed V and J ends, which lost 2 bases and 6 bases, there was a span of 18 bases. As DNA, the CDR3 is TGTGCCAGCAGCTTAAGAAGAATGGGGCTAAGTAATTCACCCCTCCACTTT. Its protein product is CASSLRRMGLSNSPLHF.

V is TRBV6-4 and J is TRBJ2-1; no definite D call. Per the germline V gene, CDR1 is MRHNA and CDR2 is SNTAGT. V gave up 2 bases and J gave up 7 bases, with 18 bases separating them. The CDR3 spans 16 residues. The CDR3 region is CASSDPRAIRMNEQFF. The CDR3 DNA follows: TGTGCCAGCAGTGACCCCCGAGCCATCAGGATGAATGAGCAGTTCTTC.

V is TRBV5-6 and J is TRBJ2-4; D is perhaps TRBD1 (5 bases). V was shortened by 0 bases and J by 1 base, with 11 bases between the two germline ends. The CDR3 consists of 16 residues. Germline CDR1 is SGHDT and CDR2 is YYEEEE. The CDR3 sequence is CASSLEKGWAKNIQYF. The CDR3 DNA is TGTGCCAGCAGCTTGGAAAAGGGGTGGGCCAAAAACATTCAGTACTTC.

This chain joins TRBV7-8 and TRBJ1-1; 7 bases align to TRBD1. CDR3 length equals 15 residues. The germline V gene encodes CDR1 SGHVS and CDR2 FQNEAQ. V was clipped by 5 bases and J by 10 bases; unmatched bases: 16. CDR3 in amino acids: CASSEYRGTPGGAFF. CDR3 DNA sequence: TGTGCCAGCAGCGAATACAGGGGAACCCCTGGTGGAGCTTTCTTT.

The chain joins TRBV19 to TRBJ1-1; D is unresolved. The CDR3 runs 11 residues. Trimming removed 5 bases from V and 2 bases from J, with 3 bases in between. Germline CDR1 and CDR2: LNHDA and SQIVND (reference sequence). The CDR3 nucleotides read TGTGCCAGTAGTCTTAACACTGAAGCTTTCTTT. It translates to CASSLNTEAFF. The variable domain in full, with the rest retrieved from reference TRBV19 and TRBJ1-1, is DGGITQSPKYLFRKEGQNVTLSCEQNLNHDAMYWYRQDPGQGLRLIYYSQIVNDFQKGDIAEGYSVSREKKESFPLTVTSAQKNPTAFYLCASSLNTEAFFGQGTRLTVV.

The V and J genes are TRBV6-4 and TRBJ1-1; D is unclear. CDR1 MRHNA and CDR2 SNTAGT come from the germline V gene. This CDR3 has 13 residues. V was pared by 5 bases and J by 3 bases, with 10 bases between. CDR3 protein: CASSFGEYTEAFF. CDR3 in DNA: TGTGCCAGCAGTTTTGGGGAGTACACTGAAGCTTTCTTT.

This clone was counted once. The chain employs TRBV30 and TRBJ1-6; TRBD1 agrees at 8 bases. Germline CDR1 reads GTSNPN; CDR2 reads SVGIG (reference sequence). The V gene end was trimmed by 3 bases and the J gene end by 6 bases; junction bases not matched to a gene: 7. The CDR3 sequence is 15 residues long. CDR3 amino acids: CAWRLGTGVNSPLHF. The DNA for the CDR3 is TGTGCCTGGAGACTCGGGACAGGCGTTAATTCACCCCTCCACTTT. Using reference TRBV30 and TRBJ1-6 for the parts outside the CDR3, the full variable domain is SQTIHQWPATLVQPVGSPLSLECTVEGTSNPNLYWYRQAAGRGLQLLFYSVGIGQISSEVPQNLSASRPQDRQFILSSKKLLLSDSGFYLCAWRLGTGVNSPLHFGNGTRLTVT.

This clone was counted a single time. Here the CDR3 reads CASSLEGGPFTDTQYF. For the CDR3, the DNA is TGTGCCAGCAGCTTGGAGGGAGGGCCCTTCACAGATACGCAGTATTTT. This chain uses TRBV5-6 with TRBJ2-3; 7 nucleotides align to TRBD2. CDR1 SGHDT and CDR2 YYEEEE come from the germline V gene. V was clipped by 0 bases and J by 2 bases; unmatched bases: 6. This CDR3 contains 16 residues.

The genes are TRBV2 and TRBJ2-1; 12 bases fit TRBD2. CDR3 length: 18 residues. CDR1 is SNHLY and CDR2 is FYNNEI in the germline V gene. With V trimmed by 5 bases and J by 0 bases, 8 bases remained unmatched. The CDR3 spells CASSWTSGTSSSYNEQFF. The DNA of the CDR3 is TGTGCCAGCAGTTGGACTAGCGGGACCTCGAGCTCCTACAATGAGCAGTTCTTC. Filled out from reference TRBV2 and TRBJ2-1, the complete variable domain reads EPEVTQTPSHQVTQMGQEVILRCVPISNHLYFYWYRQILGQKVEFLVSFYNNEISEKSEIFDDQFSVERPDGSNFTLKIRSTKLEDSAMYFCASSWTSGTSSSYNEQFFGPGTRLTVL.

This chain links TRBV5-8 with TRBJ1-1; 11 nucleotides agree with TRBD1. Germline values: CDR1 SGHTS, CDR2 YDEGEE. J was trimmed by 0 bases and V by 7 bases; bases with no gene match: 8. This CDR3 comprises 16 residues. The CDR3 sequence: CASPGQGGGMNTEAFF. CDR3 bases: TGTGCCAGCCCGGGACAGGGGGGAGGAATGAACACTGAAGCTTTCTTT.

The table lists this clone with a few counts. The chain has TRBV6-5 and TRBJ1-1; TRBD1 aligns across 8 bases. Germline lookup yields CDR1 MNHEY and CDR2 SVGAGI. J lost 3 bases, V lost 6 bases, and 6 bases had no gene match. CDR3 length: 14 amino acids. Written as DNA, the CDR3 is TGTGCCAGCAGGCAGACAGGGGCCCACACTGAAGCTTTCTTT. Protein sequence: CASRQTGAHTEAFF.

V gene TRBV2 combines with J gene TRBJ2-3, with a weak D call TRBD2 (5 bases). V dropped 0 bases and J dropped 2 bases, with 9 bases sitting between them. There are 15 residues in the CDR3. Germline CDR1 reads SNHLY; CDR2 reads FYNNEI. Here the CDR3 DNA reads TGTGCCAGCAGTGAAGCCCAAGCGGCCACAGATACGCAGTATTTT. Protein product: CASSEAQAATDTQYF.

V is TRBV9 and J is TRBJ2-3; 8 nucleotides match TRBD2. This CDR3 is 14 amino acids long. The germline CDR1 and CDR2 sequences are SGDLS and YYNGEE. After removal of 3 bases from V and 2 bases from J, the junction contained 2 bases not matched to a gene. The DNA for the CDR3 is TGTGCCAGCAGCGCCGGGGGGGTCACAGATACGCAGTATTTT. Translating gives CASSAGGVTDTQYF.

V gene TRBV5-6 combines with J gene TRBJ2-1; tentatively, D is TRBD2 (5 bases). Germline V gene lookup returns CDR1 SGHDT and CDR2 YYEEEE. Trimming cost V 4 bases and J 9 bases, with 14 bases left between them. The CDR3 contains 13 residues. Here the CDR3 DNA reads TGTGCCAGCAGCACTGGACTGGGCGGTGAGCAGTTCTTC. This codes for CASSTGLGGEQFF.

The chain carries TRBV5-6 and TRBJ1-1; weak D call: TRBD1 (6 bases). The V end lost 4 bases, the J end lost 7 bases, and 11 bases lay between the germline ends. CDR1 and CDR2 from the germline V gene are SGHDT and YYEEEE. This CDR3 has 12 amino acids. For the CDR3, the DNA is TGTGCCAGCAGCGAGGGGGTTCGTGAAGCTTTCTTT. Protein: CASSEGVREAFF. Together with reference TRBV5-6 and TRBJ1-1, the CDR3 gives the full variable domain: DAGVTQSPTHLIKTRGQQVTLRCSPKSGHDTVSWYQQALGQGPQFIFQYYEEEERQRGNFPDRFSGHQFPNYSSELNVNALLLGDSALYLCASSEGVREAFFGQGTRLTVV.

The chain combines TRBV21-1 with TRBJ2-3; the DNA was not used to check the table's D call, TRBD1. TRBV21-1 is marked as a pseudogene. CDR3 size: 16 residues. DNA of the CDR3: TGTGCCAGCAGCGATGAGGACAGCAATAGCACAGATACGCAGTATTTT. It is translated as CASSDEDSNSTDTQYF.

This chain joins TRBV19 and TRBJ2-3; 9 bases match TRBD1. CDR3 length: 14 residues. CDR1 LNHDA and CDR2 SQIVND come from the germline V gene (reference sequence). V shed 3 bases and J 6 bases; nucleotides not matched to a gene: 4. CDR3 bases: TGTGCCAGTAGTATGGGACAGGGAGGCGATACGCAGTATTTT. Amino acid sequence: CASSMGQGGDTQYF.

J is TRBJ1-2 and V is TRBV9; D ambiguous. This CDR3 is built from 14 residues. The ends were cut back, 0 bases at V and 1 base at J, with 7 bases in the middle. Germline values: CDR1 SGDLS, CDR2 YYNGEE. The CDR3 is CASSVVSSNYGYTF. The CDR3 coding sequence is TGTGCCAGCAGCGTAGTGTCCAGTAACTATGGCTACACCTTC.